The clone carrying this T cell receptor beta chain was detected once. This sample is drawn from a study of CD8 T cells in Susac syndrome. The CDR3 loop spans 15 amino acids. V lost 0 bases, J lost 4 bases, and 15 bases lay in between. Germline V CDR1 and CDR2: DFQATT, SNEGSKA (reference sequence). Reverse transcription of roughly 0.5 to 1 ug RNA was carried out with random hexamers. An immunoSEQ multiplex PCR generated amplified TCR beta CDR3 products spanning 54 Vbeta and 13 Jbeta. TCRdb used MiXCR to reprocess the immunoSEQ multiplex PCR reads, holding one entry per CDR3 protein. The repertoire consists of about 200,000 distinct CDR3 sequences, with about 95% occurring once and the leading ten covering around 0.085%.

The sequence was obtained from a human donor with multiple sclerosis. The sequencing sample was made of CD4+ T cells from PBMCs. This chain uses TRBV20-1 with TRBJ1-2; no clear D. CDR3: CSAREILRALYGYTF. CDR3 nucleotides: TGCAGTGCTAGAGAGATACTCCGGGCCCTCTATGGCTACACCTTC.